The clone carrying this T cell receptor (beta chain) was detected ten times or more. The antigen remains unidentified. Libraries of TCR beta came from quantitative 5'-RACE with molecular barcodes. TCRdb ran MiXCR on the 5' RACE reads and lists one entry per CDR3 protein. The table has just over 150,000 distinct CDR3 sequences, around 16% seen once. CDR1 and CDR2 from the germline V gene are MNHNS and SASEGT. This CDR3 is 17 amino acids long. V lost 6 bases to trimming and J lost 0 bases; unmatched junction nucleotides: 6. The data stem from a study of CD8 T cells in ankylosing spondylitis. Study-level findings and limits: Disease-linked clones displayed a CD8+ phenotype and appeared relatively rarely in peripheral blood. Earlier work had already found some motif variants in reactive arthritis synovial fluid and blood. The authors reported significant enrichment of disease-linked clones in matched ankylosing spondylitis synovial fluid.

The sequencing input was blood, either unsorted or a sorted T cell fraction (not recorded which). The rearrangement uses TRBV6-1 and TRBJ2-3; TRBD2 matches at 13 bases. The receptor's source is a male donor with ankylosing spondylitis or in good health (not recorded which). CDR3 sequence reads: CASRPGLAGTSTDTQYF. CDR3 DNA: TGTGCCAGCAGGCCGGGACTAGCGGGAACTAGCACAGATACGCAGTATTTT.